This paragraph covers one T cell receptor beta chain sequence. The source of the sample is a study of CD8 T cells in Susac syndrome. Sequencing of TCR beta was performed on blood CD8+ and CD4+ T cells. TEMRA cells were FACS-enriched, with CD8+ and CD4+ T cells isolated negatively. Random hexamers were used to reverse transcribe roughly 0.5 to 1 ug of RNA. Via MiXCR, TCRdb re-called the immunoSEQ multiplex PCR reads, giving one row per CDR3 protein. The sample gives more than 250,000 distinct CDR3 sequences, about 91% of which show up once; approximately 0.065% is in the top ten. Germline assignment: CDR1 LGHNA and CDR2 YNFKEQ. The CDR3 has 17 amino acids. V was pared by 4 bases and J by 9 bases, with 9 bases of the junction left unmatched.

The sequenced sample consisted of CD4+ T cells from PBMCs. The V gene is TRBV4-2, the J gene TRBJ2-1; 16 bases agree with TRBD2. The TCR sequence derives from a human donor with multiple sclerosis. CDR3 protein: CASSPIGTSGGAVEQFF. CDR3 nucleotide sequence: TGTGCCAGCAGCCCAATAGGGACTAGCGGGGGGGCCGTTGAGCAGTTCTTC.